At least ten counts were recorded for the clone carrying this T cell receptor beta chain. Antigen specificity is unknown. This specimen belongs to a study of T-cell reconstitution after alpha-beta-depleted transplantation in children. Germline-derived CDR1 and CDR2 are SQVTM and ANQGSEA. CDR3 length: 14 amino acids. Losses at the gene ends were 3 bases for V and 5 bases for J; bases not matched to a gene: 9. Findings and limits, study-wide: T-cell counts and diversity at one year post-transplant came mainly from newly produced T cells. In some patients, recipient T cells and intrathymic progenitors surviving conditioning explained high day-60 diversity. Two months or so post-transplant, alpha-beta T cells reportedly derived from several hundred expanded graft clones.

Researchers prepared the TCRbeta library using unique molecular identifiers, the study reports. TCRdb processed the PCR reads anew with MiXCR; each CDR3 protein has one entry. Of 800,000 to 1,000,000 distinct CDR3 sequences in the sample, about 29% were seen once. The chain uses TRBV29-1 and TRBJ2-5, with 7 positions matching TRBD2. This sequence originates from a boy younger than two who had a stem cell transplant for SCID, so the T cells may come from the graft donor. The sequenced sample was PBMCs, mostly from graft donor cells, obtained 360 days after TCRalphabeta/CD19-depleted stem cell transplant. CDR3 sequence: CSVEGTTSRETQYF. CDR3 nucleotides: TGCAGCGTTGAGGGGACTACCTCCAGGGAGACCCAGTACTTC. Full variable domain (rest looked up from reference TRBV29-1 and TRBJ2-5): SAVISQKPSRDICQRGTSLTIQCQVDSQVTMMFWYRQQPGQSLTLIATANQGSEATYESGFVIDKFPISRPNLTFSTLTVSNMSPEDSSIYLCSVEGTTSRETQYFGPGTRLLVL.